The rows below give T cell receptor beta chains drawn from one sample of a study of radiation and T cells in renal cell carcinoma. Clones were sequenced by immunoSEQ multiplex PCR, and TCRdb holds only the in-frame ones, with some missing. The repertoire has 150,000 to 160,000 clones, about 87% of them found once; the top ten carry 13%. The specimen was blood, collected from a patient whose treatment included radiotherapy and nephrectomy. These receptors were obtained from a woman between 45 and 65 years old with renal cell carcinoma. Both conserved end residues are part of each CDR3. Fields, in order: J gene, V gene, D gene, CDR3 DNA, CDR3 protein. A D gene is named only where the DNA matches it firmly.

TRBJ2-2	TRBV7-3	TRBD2	TGTGCCAGCAGCCCGGGACTAGCGTCCTCGGAGCTGTTTTTT	CASSPGLASSELFF
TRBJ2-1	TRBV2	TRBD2	TGTGCCAGCACGCCCGGGACTAGCGGAATCAATGAGCAGTTCTTC	CASTPGTSGINEQFF
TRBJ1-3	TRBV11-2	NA	TGTGCCAGTGCGACAGGAACGTCAGGAAACACCATATATTTT	CASATGTSGNTIYF
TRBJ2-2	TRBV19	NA	TGTGCCAGTAGTATAGCGGGGGAAACTGCGAACACCGGGGAGCTGTTTTTT	CASSIAGETANTGELFF
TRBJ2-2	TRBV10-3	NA	TGTGCCATCAGCAGGGGAGGTACCGGGGAGCTGTTTTTT	CAISRGGTGELFF
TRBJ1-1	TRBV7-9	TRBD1	TGTGCCAGCAGCCACGCCGGGACAGAAAACACTGAAGCTTTCTTT	CASSHAGTENTEAFF
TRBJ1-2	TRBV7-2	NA	TGTGCCAGCAGCCCTTCCTTATGGTCTTATGGCTACACCTTC	CASSPSLWSYGYTF
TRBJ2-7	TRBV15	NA	TGTGCCACTTCCGGGACCTCAACCTACGAGCAGTACTTC	CATSGTSTYEQYF
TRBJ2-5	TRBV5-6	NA	TGTGCCAGCAGCCGCCGGGACCCATACGAAGCCCAGTACTTC	CASSRRDPYEAQYF
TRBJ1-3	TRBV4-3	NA	TGCGCCAGCAGCCAAGATCGGGGGTTCCGGTTTTCTGGAAACACCATATATTTT	CASSQDRGFRFSGNTIYF